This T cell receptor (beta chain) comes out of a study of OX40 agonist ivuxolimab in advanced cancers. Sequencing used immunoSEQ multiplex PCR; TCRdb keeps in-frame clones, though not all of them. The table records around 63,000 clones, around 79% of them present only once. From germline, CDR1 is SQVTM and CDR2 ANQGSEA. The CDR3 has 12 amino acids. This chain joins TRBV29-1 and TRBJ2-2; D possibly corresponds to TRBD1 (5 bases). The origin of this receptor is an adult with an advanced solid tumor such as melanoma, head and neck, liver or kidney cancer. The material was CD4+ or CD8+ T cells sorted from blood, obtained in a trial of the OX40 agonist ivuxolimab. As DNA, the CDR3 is TGCACCGCGACAGCGAACACCGGGGAGCTGTTTTTT. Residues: CTATANTGELFF.